These T cell receptor beta chains were read from a single sample in a study of blood T cell repertoires in COVID-19. Profiling relied on immunoSEQ multiplex PCR, and the TCRdb table lists in-frame clones only, not all of them. The table records roughly 69,000 clones, 70% to 90% of them present only once. The sequenced sample was PBMCs or T cells enriched from blood (not recorded which). The receptors originated from a woman in her 40s with acute COVID-19. CDR3s include the opening cysteine and the closing phenylalanine or tryptophan. A D gene is named only where the DNA matches it firmly. Where a row states a size, it is once, few, many or the class of an expanded clone; other rows omit it.

j_gene | d_gene | v_gene | abundance | CDR3aa | CDR3nt
TRBJ1-6 | TRBD1 | TRBV6-2/TRBV6-3 | few | CASSYSGWTGGKSPLHF | TGTGCCAGCAGTTACTCGGGGTGGACAGGGGGTAAGTCACCCCTCCACTTT
TRBJ1-1 | TRBD1 | TRBV10-3 | NA | CAISEGRQGADTEAFF | TGTGCCATCAGTGAAGGTCGGCAGGGGGCGGACACTGAAGCTTTCTTT
TRBJ1-5 | TRBD1 | TRBV27 | NA | CASSPTDRGPDQPQHF | TGTGCCAGCAGCCCTACGGACAGGGGGCCCGATCAGCCCCAGCATTTT
TRBJ2-3 | TRBD1 | TRBV5-1 | NA | CASSQDRGAYSTDTQYF | TGCGCCAGCAGCCAGGACAGGGGAGCATACAGCACAGATACGCAGTATTTT
TRBJ1-1 | NA | TRBV7-2 | NA | CASSLWASEAFF | TGTGCCAGCAGCTTGTGGGCTTCTGAAGCTTTCTTT
TRBJ2-7 | TRBD2 | TRBV10-3 | NA | CASRLAGGPGGEQYF | TGTGCCTCTAGACTAGCGGGAGGGCCCGGGGGGGAGCAGTACTTC
TRBJ1-3 | NA | TRBV19 | few | CASSIMGQRSGNTIYF | TGTGCCAGTAGTATCATGGGACAACGCTCTGGAAACACCATATATTTT
TRBJ2-3 | NA | TRBV10-3 | NA | CAISEPQAGEDTQYF | TGTGCCATCAGTGAGCCGCAGGCGGGTGAAGATACGCAGTATTTT
TRBJ2-7 | TRBD1 | TRBV20-1 | few | CSASDRVYEQYF | TGCAGTGCTAGTGACAGGGTCTACGAGCAGTACTTC
TRBJ2-3 | NA | TRBV19 | NA | CASSPGLEGDTQYF | TGTGCCAGTAGTCCAGGGTTAGAAGGAGATACGCAGTATTTT
TRBJ1-1 | TRBD1 | TRBV28 | NA | CASSPYRGKTEAFF | TGTGCCAGCAGTCCGTACAGGGGAAAGACTGAAGCTTTCTTT
TRBJ1-5 | TRBD1 | TRBV27 | NA | CASSLRGGGNQPQHF | TGTGCCAGCAGTTTAAGAGGGGGCGGCAATCAGCCCCAGCATTTT
TRBJ1-4 | NA | TRBV7-9 | once | CASSLVTGNEKLFF | TGTGCCAGCAGCTTAGTAACAGGAAATGAAAAACTGTTTTTT
TRBJ1-1 | TRBD1 | TRBV29-1 | NA | CSVEGTGGSVRAFF | TGCAGCGTTGAAGGGACAGGGGGCTCAGTTCGAGCTTTCTTT
TRBJ2-3 | TRBD2 | TRBV11-2 | NA | CASSGGLAGLGDTQYF | TGTGCCAGCAGCGGGGGACTAGCGGGTCTCGGGGATACGCAGTATTTT
TRBJ1-4 | NA | TRBV4-1 | NA | CASSQAEQGSGEKLFF | TGCGCCAGCAGCCAAGCCGAACAGGGAAGCGGAGAAAAACTGTTTTTT
TRBJ2-6 | TRBD2 | TRBV5-4 | NA | CASRPGGTGANVLTF | TGTGCCAGCAGGCCGGGGGGTACTGGGGCCAACGTCCTGACTTTC
TRBJ2-2 | NA | TRBV5-1 | NA | CASSLGGINTGELFF | TGCGCCAGCAGCTTGGGTGGCATTAACACCGGGGAGCTGTTTTTT
TRBJ2-1 | NA | TRBV5-4 | NA | CASSLPLGDEQFF | TGTGCCAGCAGTCTTCCCCTAGGAGATGAGCAGTTCTTC
TRBJ2-1 | TRBD2 | TRBV3-1/TRBV3-2 | NA | CASSPPLGTSGRGSYNEQFF | TGTGCCAGCAGCCCGCCTTTAGGGACTAGCGGGAGAGGATCCTACAATGAGCAGTTCTTC
TRBJ2-1 | NA | TRBV15 | NA | CATSRVDSSYNEQFF | TGTGCCACCAGCAGGGTGGACAGCTCCTACAATGAGCAGTTCTTC
TRBJ2-7 | NA | TRBV5-1 | NA | CASSLRGATYEQYF | TGCGCCAGCAGCTTGCGGGGGGCCACCTACGAGCAGTACTTC
TRBJ1-2 | TRBD1 | TRBV19 | NA | CASSISWTGGNYGYTF | TGTGCCAGTAGTATATCATGGACAGGGGGTAACTATGGCTACACCTTC
TRBJ2-7 | NA | TRBV4-2 | medium-sized | CASSQGLEGDEQYF | TGTGCCAGCAGCCAAGGCCTCGAAGGGGACGAGCAGTACTTC
TRBJ1-1 | NA | TRBV6-1 | medium-sized | CASSEPGEGRNTEAFF | TGTGCCAGCAGTGAACCCGGGGAGGGGAGGAACACTGAAGCTTTCTTT
TRBJ2-5 | TRBD2 | TRBV6-5 | NA | CASSYFRPGGAETQYF | TGTGCCAGCAGTTACTTTCGCCCGGGGGGGGCTGAGACCCAGTACTTC
TRBJ2-1 | TRBD2 | TRBV9 | NA | CASSVEGTSASEQFF | TGTGCCAGCAGCGTAGAGGGGACTAGCGCAAGTGAGCAGTTCTTC
TRBJ1-1 | NA | TRBV6-1 | NA | CASSGEMNTEAFF | TGTGCCTCCTCAGGGGAGATGAACACTGAAGCTTTCTTT
TRBJ1-4 | NA | TRBV15 | once | CATSRDRGGRATNEKLFF | TGTGCCACCAGCAGAGATCGGGGAGGTAGAGCAACTAATGAAAAACTGTTTTTT
TRBJ1-1 | TRBD1 | TRBV27 | NA | CASSFLDRGTEAFF | TGTGCCAGCAGTTTTTTGGACAGGGGGACTGAAGCTTTCTTT
TRBJ2-7 | NA | TRBV19 | NA | CASSAAVRGYEQYF | TGTGCCAGTAGTGCGGCGGTTCGGGGATACGAGCAGTACTTC
TRBJ1-2 | NA | TRBV6-4 | NA | CASSPLHNRDTDLYGYTF | TGTGCCAGCAGTCCTTTACACAACCGGGACACGGATCTTTATGGCTACACCTTC
TRBJ2-3 | TRBD2 | TRBV2 | once | CASSGPGRTPTDTQYF | TGTGCCAGCAGTGGGCCCGGGAGGACCCCCACAGATACGCAGTATTTT
TRBJ2-7 | NA | TRBV5-1 | NA | CASSPKPGEQYF | TGCGCCAGCAGCCCGAAGCCGGGGGAGCAGTACTTC
TRBJ1-1 | NA | TRBV3-1/TRBV3-2 | NA | CASSQRGSRNTEAFF | TGTGCCAGCAGCCAAAGAGGGTCGCGGAACACTGAAGCTTTCTTT
TRBJ2-1 | NA | TRBV29-1 | NA | CSVYRVRNEQFF | TGCAGCGTCTACAGGGTAAGGAATGAGCAGTTCTTC
TRBJ1-3 | TRBD1 | TRBV14 | NA | CASSQVRTGHSGNTIYF | TGTGCCAGCAGCCAAGTGAGGACAGGGCACTCTGGAAACACCATATATTTT
TRBJ2-3 | NA | TRBV7-2 | NA | CASTPGGLALTRAQYF | TGTGCCAGCACCCCCGGAGGGTTAGCCCTTACTAGGGCGCAGTATTTT
TRBJ2-7 | NA | TRBV7-6 | NA | CASSFSQGRTYEQYF | TGTGCCAGCAGCTTCTCTCAGGGGCGGACCTACGAGCAGTACTTC
TRBJ2-1 | NA | TRBV19 | NA | CASSIELGSGEQFF | TGTGCCAGTAGTATAGAACTAGGTTCGGGTGAGCAGTTCTTC
TRBJ1-5 | TRBD1 | TRBV2 | NA | CASTGQGAGQPQHF | TGTGCCAGCACCGGACAGGGGGCGGGACAGCCCCAGCATTTT
TRBJ2-5 | TRBD2 | TRBV27 | NA | CASRRIGTSGGLQETQYF | TGTGCCAGCAGACGTATCGGGACTAGCGGAGGACTTCAAGAGACCCAGTACTTC
TRBJ1-1 | NA | TRBV29-1 | NA | CSGKQGRDTEAFF | TGCAGCGGAAAACAGGGACGGGACACTGAAGCTTTCTTT
TRBJ1-1 | NA | TRBV6-2/TRBV6-3 | NA | CASSPMGGPSTEAFF | TGTGCCAGCAGTCCCATGGGAGGGCCCTCCACTGAAGCTTTCTTT
TRBJ1-6 | TRBD1 | TRBV7-8 | NA | CASRRTTFGQGNSPLHF | TGTGCCAGCAGAAGGACTACCTTTGGACAGGGTAATTCACCCCTCCACTTT
TRBJ1-2 | NA | TRBV11-2 | NA | CASSFSSPMPNGYTF | TGTGCCAGCAGCTTCAGTAGCCCGATGCCTAATGGCTACACCTTC
TRBJ2-7 | NA | TRBV4-1 | once | CASSQDRAGYPYEQYF | TGCGCCAGCAGCCAAGATAGGGCAGGGTACCCCTACGAGCAGTACTTC
TRBJ1-2 | NA | TRBV27 | once | CASNLGGFGGYTF | TGTGCCAGCAACCTGGGAGGTTTCGGGGGCTACACCTTC
TRBJ2-4 | NA | TRBV10-1 | NA | CASSRGSLGKNIQYF | TGCGCCAGCAGCCGAGGATCCCTGGGCAAAAACATTCAGTACTTC
TRBJ2-1 | TRBD2 | TRBV10-3 | NA | CAIGGRDNEQFF | TGTGCCATCGGCGGGAGGGACAATGAGCAGTTCTTC
TRBJ2-7 | TRBD1 | TRBV7-2 | NA | CASSLQTGADQYF | TGTGCCAGCAGTCTCCAGACAGGGGCAGACCAGTACTTC
TRBJ1-1 | TRBD1 | TRBV5-1 | NA | CASSLGGLEGLSLEAFF | TGCGCCAGCAGCTTAGGGGGCTTAGAGGGGCTAAGTTTGGAAGCTTTCTTT
TRBJ2-2 | NA | TRBV7-3 | NA | CASSPTVVGAGELFF | TGTGCCAGCAGCCCCACCGTGGTGGGAGCGGGGGAGCTGTTTTTT
TRBJ2-7 | NA | TRBV14 | NA | CASSQKPEDF | TGTGCCAGCAGCCAAAAACCCGAGGACTTC
TRBJ2-3 | TRBD2 | TRBV29-1 | NA | CSVGGTSGSDTQYF | TGCAGCGTTGGGGGGACTAGCGGGAGTGATACGCAGTATTTT
TRBJ2-1 | NA | TRBV19 | NA | CASSIPSTPKQFF | TGTGCCAGTAGTATCCCGAGCACTCCGAAGCAGTTCTTC
TRBJ1-2 | NA | TRBV9 | once | CASSVASQGKSNGYTF | TGTGCCAGCAGCGTAGCTTCCCAGGGCAAATCAAATGGCTACACCTTC
TRBJ1-1 | NA | TRBV28 | once | CASSRRTENTEAFF | TGTGCCAGCAGCCGTCGGACAGAGAACACTGAAGCTTTCTTT
TRBJ2-2 | TRBD2 | TRBV5-1 | few | CASSSSGGGELFF | TGCGCCAGCAGCTCCAGCGGGGGCGGGGAGCTGTTTTTT